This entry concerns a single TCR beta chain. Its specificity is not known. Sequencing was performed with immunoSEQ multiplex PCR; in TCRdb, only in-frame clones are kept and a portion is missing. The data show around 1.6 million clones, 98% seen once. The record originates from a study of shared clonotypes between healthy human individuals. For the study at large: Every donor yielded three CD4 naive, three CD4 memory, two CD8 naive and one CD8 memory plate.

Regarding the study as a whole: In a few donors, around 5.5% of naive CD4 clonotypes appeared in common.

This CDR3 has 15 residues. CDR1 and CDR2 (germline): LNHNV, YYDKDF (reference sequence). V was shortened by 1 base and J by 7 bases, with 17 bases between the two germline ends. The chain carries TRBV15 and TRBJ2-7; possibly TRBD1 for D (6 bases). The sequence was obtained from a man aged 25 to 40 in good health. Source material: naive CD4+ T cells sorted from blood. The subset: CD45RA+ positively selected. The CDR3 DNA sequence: TGTGCCACCAGCAGAGGGGGGCAGGGTGGTTGGGAGCAGTACTTC. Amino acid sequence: CATSRGGQGGWEQYF.